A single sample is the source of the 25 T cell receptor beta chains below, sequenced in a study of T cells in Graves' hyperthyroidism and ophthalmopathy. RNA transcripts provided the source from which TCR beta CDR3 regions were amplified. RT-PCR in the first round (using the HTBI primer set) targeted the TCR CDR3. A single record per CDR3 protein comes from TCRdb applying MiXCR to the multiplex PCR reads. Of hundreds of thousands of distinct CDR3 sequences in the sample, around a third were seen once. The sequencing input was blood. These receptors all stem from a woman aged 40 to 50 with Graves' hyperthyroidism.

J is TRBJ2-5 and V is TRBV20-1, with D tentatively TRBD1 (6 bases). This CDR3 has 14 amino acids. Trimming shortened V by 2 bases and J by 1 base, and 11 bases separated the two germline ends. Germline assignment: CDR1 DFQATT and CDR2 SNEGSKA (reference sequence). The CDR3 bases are TGCAGTGCTAGACCCCCAGGGGCCCAAGAGACCCAGTACTTC. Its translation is CSARPPGAQETQYF.

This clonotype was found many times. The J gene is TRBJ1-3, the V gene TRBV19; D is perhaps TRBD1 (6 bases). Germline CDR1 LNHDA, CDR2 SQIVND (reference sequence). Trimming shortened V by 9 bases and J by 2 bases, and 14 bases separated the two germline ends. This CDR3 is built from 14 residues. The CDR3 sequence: CASTTGSAGNTIYF. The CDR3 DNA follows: TGTGCCAGCACCACAGGGTCAGCTGGAAACACCATATATTTT.

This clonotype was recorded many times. The CDR3 DNA reads as TGCGCCAGCAGTGAGTCGCTGGGGACGAACACTGAAGCTTTCTTT. This translates into CASSESLGTNTEAFF. The chain recombines TRBV10-2 with TRBJ1-1, with D maybe TRBD1 (5 bases). CDR1 and CDR2 (germline): WSHSY, SAAADI. The CDR3 runs 15 residues. The ends were cut back, 0 bases at V and 1 base at J, with 9 bases in the middle.

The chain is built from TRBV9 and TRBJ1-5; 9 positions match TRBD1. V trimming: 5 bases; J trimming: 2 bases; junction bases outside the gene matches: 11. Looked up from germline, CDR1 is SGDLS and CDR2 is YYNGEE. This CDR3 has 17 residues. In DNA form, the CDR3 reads TGTGCCAGCAGGACCCGGACAGGGGTTGGTGGCAATCAGCCCCAGCATTTT. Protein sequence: CASRTRTGVGGNQPQHF.

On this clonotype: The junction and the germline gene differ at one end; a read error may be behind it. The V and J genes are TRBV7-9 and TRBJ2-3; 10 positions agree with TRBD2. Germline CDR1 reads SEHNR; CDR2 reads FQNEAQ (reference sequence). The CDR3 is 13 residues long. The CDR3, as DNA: TGTGCCAGCAGCTTAGGCCTAGCGGGAGATCGGAATTTT. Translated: CASSLGLAGDRNF. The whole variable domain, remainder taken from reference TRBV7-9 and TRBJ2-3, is DTGVSQNPRHKITKRGQNVTFRCDPISEHNRLYWYRQTLGQGPEFLTYFQNEAQLEKSRLLSDRFSAERPKGSFSTLEIQRTEQGDSAMYLCASSLGLAGDRNFGPGTRLTVL.

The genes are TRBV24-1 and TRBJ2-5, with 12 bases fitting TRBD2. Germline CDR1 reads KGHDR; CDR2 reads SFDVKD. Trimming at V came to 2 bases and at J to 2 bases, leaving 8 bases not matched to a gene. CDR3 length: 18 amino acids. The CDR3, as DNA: TGTGCCACCAGTGATTCCCCGGCTAGCGGGGGGGGGCAAGAGACCCAGTACTTC. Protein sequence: CATSDSPASGGGQETQYF.

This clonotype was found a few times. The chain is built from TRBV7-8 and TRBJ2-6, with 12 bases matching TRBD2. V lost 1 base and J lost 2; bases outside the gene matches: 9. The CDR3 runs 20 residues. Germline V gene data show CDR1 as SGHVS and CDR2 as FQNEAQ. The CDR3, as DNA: TGTGCCAGCAGCTTAGTTCGGAGACTAGCGGGAGTCCCTGGGGCCAACGTCCTGACTTTC. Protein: CASSLVRRLAGVPGANVLTF.

CDR3 sequence reads: CSKSSSAGETQYF. Here the CDR3 DNA reads TGCAGCAAAAGTTCTTCCGCCGGGGAGACCCAGTACTTC. The rearrangement links TRBV20-1 to TRBJ2-5; D unclear. The V gene's germline CDR1 is DFQATT and CDR2 SNEGSKA (reference sequence). CDR3 length: 13 amino acids.

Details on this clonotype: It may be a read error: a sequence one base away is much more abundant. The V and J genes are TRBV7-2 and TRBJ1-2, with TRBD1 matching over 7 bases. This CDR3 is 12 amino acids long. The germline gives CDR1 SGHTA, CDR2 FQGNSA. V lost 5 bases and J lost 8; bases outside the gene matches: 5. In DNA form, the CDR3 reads TGTGCCAGCAGCATCAGACAGGGAGGCTACACCTTC. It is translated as CASSIRQGGYTF.

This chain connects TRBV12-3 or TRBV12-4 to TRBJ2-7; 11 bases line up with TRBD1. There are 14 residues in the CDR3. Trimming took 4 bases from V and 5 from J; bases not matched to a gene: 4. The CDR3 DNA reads TGTGCCAGCAGTTGGACAGGGGGCGGTGACGAGCAGTACTTC. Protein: CASSWTGGGDEQYF.

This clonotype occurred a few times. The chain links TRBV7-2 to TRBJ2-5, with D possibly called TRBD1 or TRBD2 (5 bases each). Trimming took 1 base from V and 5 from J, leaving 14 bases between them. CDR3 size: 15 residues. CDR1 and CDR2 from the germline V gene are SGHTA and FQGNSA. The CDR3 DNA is TGTGCCAGCAGCTTAGGTAAAGGGACCGTGGAGACCCAGTACTTC. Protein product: CASSLGKGTVETQYF.

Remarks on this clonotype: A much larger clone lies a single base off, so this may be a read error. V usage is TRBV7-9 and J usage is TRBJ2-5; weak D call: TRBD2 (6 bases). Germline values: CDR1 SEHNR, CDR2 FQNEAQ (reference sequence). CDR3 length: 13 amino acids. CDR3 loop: CASRGEVVETRYF. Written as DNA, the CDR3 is TGTGCCAGCAGGGGGGAGGTCGTGGAGACCCGGTACTTC.

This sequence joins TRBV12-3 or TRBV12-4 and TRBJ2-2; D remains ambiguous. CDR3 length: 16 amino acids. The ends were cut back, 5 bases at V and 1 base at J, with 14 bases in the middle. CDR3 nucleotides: TGTGCCAGCAGTCCTGATCCGTCGGGGAACACCGGGGAGCTGTTTTTT. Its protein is CASSPDPSGNTGELFF.

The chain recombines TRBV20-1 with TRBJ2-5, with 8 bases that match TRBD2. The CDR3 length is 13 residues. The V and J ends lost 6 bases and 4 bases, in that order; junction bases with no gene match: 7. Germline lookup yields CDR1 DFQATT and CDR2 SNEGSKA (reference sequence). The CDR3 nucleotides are TGCAGTGCCTACGGACTAGCAGGAGAGACCCAGTACTTC. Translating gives CSAYGLAGETQYF.

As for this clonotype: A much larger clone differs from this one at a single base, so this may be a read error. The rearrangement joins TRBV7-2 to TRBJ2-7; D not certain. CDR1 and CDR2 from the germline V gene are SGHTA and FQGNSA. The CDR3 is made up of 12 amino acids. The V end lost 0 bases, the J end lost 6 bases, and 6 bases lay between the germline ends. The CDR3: CTSSLAKGEQYF. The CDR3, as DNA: TGTACCAGCAGCTTAGCGAAGGGCGAGCAGTACTTC.

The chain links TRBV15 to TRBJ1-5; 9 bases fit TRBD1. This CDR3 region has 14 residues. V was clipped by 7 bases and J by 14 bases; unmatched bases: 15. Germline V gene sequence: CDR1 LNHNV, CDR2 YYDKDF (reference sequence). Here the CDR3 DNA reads TGTGCCACCATATTAACCGGGACAGGGAGGACTGAGCATTTT. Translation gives CATILTGTGRTEHF.

Written as DNA, the CDR3 is TGTGCCAGCAGTTTGGGGGACACTGGAAACACCATATATTTT. It is translated as CASSLGDTGNTIYF. The gene calls are TRBV6-6 and TRBJ1-3, with D tentatively TRBD1 (6 bases). The V gene lost 4 bases and the J gene lost 2 bases, with 9 bases spanning the gap. The CDR3 totals 14 residues. Germline V lookup: CDR1 MNHNY, CDR2 SVGAGI (reference sequence).

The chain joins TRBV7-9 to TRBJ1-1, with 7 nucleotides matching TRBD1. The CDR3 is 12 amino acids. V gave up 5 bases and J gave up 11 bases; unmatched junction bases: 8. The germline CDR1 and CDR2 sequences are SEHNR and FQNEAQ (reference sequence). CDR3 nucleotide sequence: TGTGCCAGCAGCCTCGACAGGGATGTGGCTTTCTTT. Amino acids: CASSLDRDVAFF.

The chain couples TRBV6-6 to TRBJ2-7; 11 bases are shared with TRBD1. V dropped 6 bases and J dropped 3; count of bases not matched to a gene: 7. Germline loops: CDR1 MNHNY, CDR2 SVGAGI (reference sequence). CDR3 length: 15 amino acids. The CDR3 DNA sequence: TGTGCCAGCAGCCCAGCGGGGACAGGGGGCTACGAGCAGTACTTC. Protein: CASSPAGTGGYEQYF.

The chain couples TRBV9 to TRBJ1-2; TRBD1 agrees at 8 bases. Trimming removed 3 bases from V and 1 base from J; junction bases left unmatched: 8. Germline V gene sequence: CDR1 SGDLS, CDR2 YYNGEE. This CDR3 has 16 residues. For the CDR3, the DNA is TGTGCCAGCAGCGCTCGGACAGGGTCTATTAACTATGGCTACACCTTC. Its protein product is CASSARTGSINYGYTF.

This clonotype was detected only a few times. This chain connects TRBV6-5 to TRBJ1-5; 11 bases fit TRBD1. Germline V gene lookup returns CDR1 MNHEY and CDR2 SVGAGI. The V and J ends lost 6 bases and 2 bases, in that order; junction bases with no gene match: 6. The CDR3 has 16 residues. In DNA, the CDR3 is TGTGCCAGCAGCCGGGACAGGGGGGACGGCAATCAGCCCCAGCATTTT. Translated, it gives CASSRDRGDGNQPQHF.

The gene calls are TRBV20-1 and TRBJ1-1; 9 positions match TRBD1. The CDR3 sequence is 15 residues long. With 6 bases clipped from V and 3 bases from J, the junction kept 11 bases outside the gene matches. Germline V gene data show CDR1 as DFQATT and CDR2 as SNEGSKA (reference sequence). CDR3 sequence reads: CSALTRDRADTEAFF. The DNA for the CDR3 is TGCAGTGCCCTAACCCGGGACAGGGCGGACACTGAAGCTTTCTTT.

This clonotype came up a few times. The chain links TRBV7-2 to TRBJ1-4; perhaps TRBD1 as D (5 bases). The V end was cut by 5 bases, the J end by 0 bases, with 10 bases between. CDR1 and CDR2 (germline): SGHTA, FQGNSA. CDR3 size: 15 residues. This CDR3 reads CASSPSQATNEKLFF. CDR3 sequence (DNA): TGTGCCAGCAGCCCATCACAGGCAACTAATGAAAAACTGTTTTTT.

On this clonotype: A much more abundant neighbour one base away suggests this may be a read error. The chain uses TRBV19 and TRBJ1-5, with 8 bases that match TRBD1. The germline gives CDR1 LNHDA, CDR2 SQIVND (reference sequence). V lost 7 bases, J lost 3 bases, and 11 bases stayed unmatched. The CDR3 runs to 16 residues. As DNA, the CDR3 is TGTGCCAGTATGTCGGTCCAGGGGGCTGACAATCAGCCCCAGCATTTT. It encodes CASMSVQGADNQPQHF.

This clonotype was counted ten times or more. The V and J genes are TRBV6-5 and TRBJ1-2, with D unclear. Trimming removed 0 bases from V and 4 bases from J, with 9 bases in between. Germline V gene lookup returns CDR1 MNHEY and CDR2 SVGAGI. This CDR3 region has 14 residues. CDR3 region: CASSYSPQTYGYTF. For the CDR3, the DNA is TGTGCCAGCAGTTACTCTCCCCAGACCTATGGCTACACCTTC.